Each of the 6 T cell receptor beta chains below was sequenced from the same sample in a study of cytomegalovirus exposure and HLA in healthy donors. Primers for the PCR totalled 60 Vbeta and 13 Jbeta. The protocol was immunoSEQ multiplex PCR, while the TCRdb copy is restricted to in-frame clones and leaves out a portion. The table lists over 85,000 clones, 65% to 80% of them singletons. What was sequenced was PBMCs. Receptor source: a man aged 25-45 years in good health and CMV-seropositive.

This clone is categorized as medium-sized. The rearrangement joins TRBV7-9 to TRBJ2-7; maybe TRBD1 (5 bases). Germline V gene lookup returns CDR1 SEHNR and CDR2 FQNEAQ (reference sequence). The CDR3 sequence is 13 residues long. The V gene lost 7 bases and the J gene lost 6 bases, with 16 bases spanning the gap. For the CDR3, the DNA is TGTGCCAGCAACCAAAACCAGGGCTCCGAGCAGTACTTC. The encoded protein is CASNQNQGSEQYF.

Only one count was recorded for this clone. The V and J genes are TRBV30 and TRBJ2-5; TRBD1 might be the D (5 bases). Germline CDR1 is GTSNPN and CDR2 is SVGIG (reference sequence). The V gene lost 5 bases and the J gene lost 4 bases, with 11 bases spanning the gap. The CDR3 is 12 amino acids. CDR3 protein: CAWGSGRETQYF. In nucleotides, the CDR3 is TGTGCCTGGGGTTCAGGGCGAGAGACCCAGTACTTC.

This sequence joins TRBV30 and TRBJ2-1, with D tentatively TRBD1 (6 bases). The germline V gene has CDR1 GTSNPN and CDR2 SVGIG (reference sequence). The CDR3 contains 15 residues. The germline V and J ends were trimmed by 4 bases and 4 bases, with 17 bases remaining between them. This chain's CDR3 is CAWTRGSGSYNEQFF. Here the CDR3 DNA reads TGTGCCTGGACAAGGGGGTCAGGTTCTTACAATGAGCAGTTCTTC.

About this clone: Within the sample, other DNA sequences also encode this same CDR3. This sequence joins TRBV6-5 and TRBJ1-1; D is perhaps TRBD1 (5 bases). The CDR3 consists of 14 residues. Trimming took off 4 bases at V and 0 bases at J, with 9 bases between the two ends. CDR1 is MNHEY and CDR2 is SVGAGI in the germline V gene. Written as DNA, the CDR3 is TGTGCCAGCAGTTCGGACACTATGAACACTGAAGCTTTCTTT. Encoded protein: CASSSDTMNTEAFF.

Note on this clone: An end of the junction does not agree with germline; a read error may underlie this. This chain links TRBV7-9 with TRBJ1-2; no clear D gene. Germline CDR1 is SEHNR and CDR2 is FQNEAQ (reference sequence). The CDR3 spans 13 residues. The CDR3 nucleotides read TGTTCCAGCAGCTTAAGCAGGTTTTATGGCTACACCTTC. It encodes CSSSLSRFYGYTF.

The chain combines TRBV6-1 with TRBJ2-2; a possible D gene is TRBD1 (6 bases). The V end lost 3 bases, the J end lost 0 bases, and 14 bases lay between the germline ends. The germline CDR1 and CDR2 sequences are MNHNS and SASEGT. This CDR3 comprises 17 residues. In DNA, the CDR3 is TGTGCCAGCAGTGAGGGTGGCAGGGGTACGAACACCGGGGAGCTGTTTTTT. Protein sequence: CASSEGGRGTNTGELFF.